This T cell receptor (beta chain) was captured in a study of radiotherapy plus CTLA-4 blockade in lung cancer. Across the study: Objective responses arose in roughly 17% of patients, and under 40% experienced disease control. Overall study findings and caveats: Radiotherapy with ipilimumab was followed by blood expansion of tumor-derived clones. Reports identified early blood T cell clone dynamics, with interferon-beta, as the best response predictor.

Focal radiation and CTLA-4 blockade (ipilimumab) were tested in chemo-refractory metastatic non-small-cell lung cancer patients. The data were produced by immunoSEQ multiplex PCR, yet TCRdb's version contains in-frame clones alone and is incomplete. The sample contains 50,000 to 60,000 clones, 65% to 80% of which appear only once. Points on this clone: Its antigen is currently unknown.

The V end lost 1 base, the J end lost 4 bases, and 24 bases lay between the germline ends. From germline, CDR1 is SGHNT and CDR2 YYREEE (reference sequence). This CDR3 is 19 amino acids long. The source was peripheral blood, collected from a patient treated with radiotherapy plus ipilimumab. The V gene is TRBV5-4, the J gene TRBJ2-1, with a weak D call TRBD2 (7 bases). The TCR was taken from a human donor with non-small cell lung cancer who had a complete response to radiotherapy plus ipilimumab. The CDR3 is CASSLPEGGIAVTYNEQFF. The CDR3 DNA reads as TGTGCCAGCAGCTTGCCAGAGGGGGGGATAGCGGTTACTTACAATGAGCAGTTCTTC.